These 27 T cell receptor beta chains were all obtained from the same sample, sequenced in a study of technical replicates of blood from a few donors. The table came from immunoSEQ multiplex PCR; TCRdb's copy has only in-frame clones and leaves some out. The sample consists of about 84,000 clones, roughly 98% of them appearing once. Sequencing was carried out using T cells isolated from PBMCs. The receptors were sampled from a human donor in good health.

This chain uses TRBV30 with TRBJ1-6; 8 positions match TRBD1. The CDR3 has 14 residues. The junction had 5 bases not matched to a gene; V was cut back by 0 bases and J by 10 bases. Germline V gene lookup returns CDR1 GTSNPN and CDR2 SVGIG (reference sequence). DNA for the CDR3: TGTGCCTGGAGTGTAGACAGGGGAGGGTCACCCCTCCACTTT. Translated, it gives CAWSVDRGGSPLHF.

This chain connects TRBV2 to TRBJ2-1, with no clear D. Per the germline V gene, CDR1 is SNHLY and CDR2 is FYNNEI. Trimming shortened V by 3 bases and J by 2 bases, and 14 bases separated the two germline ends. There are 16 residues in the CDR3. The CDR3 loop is CASSELAKGAYNEQFF. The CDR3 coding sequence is TGTGCCAGCAGTGAGTTGGCTAAAGGAGCCTACAATGAGCAGTTCTTC.

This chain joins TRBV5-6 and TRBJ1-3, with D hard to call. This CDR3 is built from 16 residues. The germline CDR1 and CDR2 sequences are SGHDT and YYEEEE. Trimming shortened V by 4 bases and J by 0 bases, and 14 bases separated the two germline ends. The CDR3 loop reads CASSPGGPSSGNTIYF. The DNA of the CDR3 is TGTGCCAGCAGCCCGGGAGGACCGTCCTCTGGAAACACCATATATTTT.

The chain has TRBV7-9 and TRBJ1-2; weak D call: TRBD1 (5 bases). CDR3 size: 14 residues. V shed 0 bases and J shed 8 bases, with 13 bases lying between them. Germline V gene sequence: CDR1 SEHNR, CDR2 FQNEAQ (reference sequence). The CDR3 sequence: CASSLAEGTRGYTF. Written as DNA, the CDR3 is TGTGCCAGCAGCTTAGCTGAGGGGACTCGAGGCTACACCTTC.

The CDR3: CASSPGTGGGYTF. The CDR3 nucleotides read TGCGCCAGCAGCCCAGGGACAGGAGGGGGCTACACCTTC. The chain links TRBV5-1 to TRBJ1-2; 8 bases fit TRBD1. With 4 bases clipped from V and 8 bases from J, the junction kept 7 bases outside the gene matches. CDR1 SGHRS and CDR2 YFSETQ come from the germline V gene. The CDR3 runs 13 residues.

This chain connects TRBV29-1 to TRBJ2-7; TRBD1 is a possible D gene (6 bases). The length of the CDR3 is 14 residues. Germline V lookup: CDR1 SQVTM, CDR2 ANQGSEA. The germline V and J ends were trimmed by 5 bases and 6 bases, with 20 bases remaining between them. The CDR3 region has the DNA TGCAGCGTTCTCACAGGGTCGCAAATTGGCGAGCAGTACTTC. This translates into CSVLTGSQIGEQYF.

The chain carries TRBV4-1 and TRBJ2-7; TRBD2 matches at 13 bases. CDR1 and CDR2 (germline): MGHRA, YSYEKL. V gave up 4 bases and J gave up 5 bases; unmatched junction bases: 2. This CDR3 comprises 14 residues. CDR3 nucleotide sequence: TGCGCCAGCAGCCGAGGGACTAGCGGGAACGAGCAGTACTTC. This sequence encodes CASSRGTSGNEQYF.

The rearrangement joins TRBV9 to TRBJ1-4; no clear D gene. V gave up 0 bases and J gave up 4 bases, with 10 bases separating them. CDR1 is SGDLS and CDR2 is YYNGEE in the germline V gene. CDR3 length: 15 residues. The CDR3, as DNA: TGTGCCAGCAGCGTAGGAACAGTTTATAATGAAAAACTGTTTTTT. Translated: CASSVGTVYNEKLFF.

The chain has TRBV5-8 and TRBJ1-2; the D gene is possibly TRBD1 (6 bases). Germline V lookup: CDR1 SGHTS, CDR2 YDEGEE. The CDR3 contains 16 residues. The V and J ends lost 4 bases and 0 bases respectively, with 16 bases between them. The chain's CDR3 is CASSPIGGAPNYGYTF. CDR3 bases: TGTGCCAGCAGCCCCATTGGGGGGGCGCCTAACTATGGCTACACCTTC.

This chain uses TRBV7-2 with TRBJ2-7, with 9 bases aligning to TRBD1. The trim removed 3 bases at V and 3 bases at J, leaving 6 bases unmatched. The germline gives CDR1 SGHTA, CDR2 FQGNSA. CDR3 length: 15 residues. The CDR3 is CASSFAGTGFYEQYF. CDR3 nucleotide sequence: TGTGCCAGCAGCTTCGCCGGGACAGGGTTCTACGAGCAGTACTTC.

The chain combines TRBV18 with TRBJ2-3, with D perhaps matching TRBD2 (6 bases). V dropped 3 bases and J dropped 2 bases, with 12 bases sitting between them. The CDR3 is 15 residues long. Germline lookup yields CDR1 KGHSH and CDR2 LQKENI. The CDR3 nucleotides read TGTGCCAGCTCACCGGGAGGACTTTCCACAGATACGCAGTATTTT. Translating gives CASSPGGLSTDTQYF.

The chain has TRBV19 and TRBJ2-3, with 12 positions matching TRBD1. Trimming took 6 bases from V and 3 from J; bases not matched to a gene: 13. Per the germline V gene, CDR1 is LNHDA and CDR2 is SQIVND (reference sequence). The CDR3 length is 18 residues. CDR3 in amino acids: CASRASRDRGRGTDTQYF. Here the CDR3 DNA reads TGTGCCAGTAGGGCTTCAAGGGACAGGGGGCGGGGTACAGATACGCAGTATTTT.

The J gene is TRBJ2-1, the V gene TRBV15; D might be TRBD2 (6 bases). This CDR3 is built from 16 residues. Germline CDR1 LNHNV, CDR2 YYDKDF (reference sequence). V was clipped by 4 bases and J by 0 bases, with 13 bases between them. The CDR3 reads CATSNPSGPSYNEQFF. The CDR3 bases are TGTGCCACCAGCAACCCCAGCGGGCCCTCCTACAATGAGCAGTTCTTC.

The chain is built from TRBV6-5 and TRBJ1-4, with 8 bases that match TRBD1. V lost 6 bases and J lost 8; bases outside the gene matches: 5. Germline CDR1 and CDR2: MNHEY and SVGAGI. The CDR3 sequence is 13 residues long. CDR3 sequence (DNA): TGTGCCAGCAGCGGACAGGGAAACGAAAAACTGTTTTTT. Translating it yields CASSGQGNEKLFF.

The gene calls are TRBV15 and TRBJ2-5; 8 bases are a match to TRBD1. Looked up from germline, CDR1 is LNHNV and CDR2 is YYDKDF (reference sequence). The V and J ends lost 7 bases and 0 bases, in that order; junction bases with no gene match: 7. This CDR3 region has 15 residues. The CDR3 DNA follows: TGTGCCACCAACGCCCCGGGACAGGACCAAGAGACCCAGTACTTC. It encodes CATNAPGQDQETQYF. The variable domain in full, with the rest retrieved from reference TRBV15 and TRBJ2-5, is DAMVIQNPRYQVTQFGKPVTLSCSQTLNHNVMYWYQQKSSQAPKLLFHYYDKDFNNEADTPDNFQSRRPNTSFCFLDIRSPGLGDTAMYLCATNAPGQDQETQYFGPGTRLLVL.

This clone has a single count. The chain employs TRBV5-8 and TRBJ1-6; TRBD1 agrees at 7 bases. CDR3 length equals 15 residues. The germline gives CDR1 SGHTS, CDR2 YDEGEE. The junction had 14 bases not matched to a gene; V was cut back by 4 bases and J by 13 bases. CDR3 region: CASSPNDRDSGPLHF. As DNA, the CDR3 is TGTGCCAGCAGCCCCAACGACAGGGACTCGGGGCCCCTCCACTTT.

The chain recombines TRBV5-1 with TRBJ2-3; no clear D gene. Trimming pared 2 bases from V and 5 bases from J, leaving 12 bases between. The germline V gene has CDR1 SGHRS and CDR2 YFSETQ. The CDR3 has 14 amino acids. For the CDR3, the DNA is TGCGCCAGCAGCTTCCGGGTGGGTTTAGATACGCAGTATTTT. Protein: CASSFRVGLDTQYF. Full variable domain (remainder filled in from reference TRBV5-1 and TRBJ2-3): KAGVTQTPRYLIKTRGQQVTLSCSPISGHRSVSWYQQTPGQGLQFLFEYFSETQRNKGNFPGRFSGRQFSNSRSEMNVSTLELGDSALYLCASSFRVGLDTQYFGPGTRLTVL.

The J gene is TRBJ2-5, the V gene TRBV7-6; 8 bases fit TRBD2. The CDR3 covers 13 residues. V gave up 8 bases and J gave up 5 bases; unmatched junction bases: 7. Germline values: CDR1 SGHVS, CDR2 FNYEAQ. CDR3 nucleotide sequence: TGTGCCAGCGTAGCGGGACCGGGGGAGACCCAGTACTTC. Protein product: CASVAGPGETQYF.

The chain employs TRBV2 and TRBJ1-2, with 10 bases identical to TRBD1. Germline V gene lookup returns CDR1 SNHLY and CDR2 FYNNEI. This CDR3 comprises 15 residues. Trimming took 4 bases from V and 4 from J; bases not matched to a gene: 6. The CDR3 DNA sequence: TGTGCCAGCAGTGGGGGACAGGGGAGGCCCTATGGCTACACCTTC. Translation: CASSGGQGRPYGYTF.

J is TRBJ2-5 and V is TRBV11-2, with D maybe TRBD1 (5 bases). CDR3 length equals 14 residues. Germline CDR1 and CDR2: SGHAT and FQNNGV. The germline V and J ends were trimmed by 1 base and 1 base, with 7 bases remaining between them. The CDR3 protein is CASSLGTTQETQYF. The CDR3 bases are TGTGCCAGCAGCTTAGGGACAACCCAAGAGACCCAGTACTTC.

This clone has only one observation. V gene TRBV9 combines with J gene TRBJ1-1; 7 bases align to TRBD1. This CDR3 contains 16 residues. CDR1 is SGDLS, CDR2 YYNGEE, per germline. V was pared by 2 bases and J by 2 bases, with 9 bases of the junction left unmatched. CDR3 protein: CASSVNRDSLNTEAFF. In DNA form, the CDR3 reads TGTGCCAGCAGCGTGAACCGGGACAGCCTAAACACTGAAGCTTTCTTT.

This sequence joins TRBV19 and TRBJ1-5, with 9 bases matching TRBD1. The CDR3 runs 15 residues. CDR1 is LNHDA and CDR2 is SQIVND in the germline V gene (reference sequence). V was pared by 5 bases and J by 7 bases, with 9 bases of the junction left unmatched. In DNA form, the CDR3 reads TGTGCCAGTAGTCCATGGGGGACAGGGAGGCAGCCCCAGCATTTT. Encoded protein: CASSPWGTGRQPQHF.

CDR3 bases: TGTGCCAGCAGTTCGGTCCCTAATTCCCCGAGGAACACTGAAGCTTTCTTT. Protein: CASSSVPNSPRNTEAFF. The chain has TRBV28 and TRBJ1-1; D is unresolved. V shed 4 bases and J shed 1 base, with 19 bases lying between them. The CDR3 has 17 amino acids. CDR1 is MDHEN and CDR2 is SYDVKM in the germline V gene.

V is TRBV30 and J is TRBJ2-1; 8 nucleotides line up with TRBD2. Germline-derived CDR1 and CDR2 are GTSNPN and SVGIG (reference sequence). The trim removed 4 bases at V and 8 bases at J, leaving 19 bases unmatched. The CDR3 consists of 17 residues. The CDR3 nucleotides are TGTGCCTGGAACTCGGGGCCGGGGGGGCCTTCCGCCCATGAGCAGTTCTTC. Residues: CAWNSGPGGPSAHEQFF.

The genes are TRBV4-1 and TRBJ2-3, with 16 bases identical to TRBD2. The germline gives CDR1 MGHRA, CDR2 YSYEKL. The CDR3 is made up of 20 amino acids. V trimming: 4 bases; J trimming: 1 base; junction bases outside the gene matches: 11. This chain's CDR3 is CASSLYPGLAGGPGTDTQYF. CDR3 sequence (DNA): TGCGCCAGCAGCCTGTATCCGGGACTAGCGGGAGGGCCTGGCACAGATACGCAGTATTTT.

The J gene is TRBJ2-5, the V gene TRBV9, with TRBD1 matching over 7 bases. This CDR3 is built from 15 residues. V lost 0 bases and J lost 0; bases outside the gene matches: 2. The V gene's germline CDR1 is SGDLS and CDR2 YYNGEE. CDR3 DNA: TGTGCCAGCAGCGTAGCGACAGGGAACCAAGAGACCCAGTACTTC. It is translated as CASSVATGNQETQYF. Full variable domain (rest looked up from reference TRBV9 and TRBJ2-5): DSGVTQTPKHLITATGQRVTLRCSPRSGDLSVYWYQQSLDQGLQFLIQYYNGEERAKGNILERFSAQQFPDLHSELNLSSLELGDSALYFCASSVATGNQETQYFGPGTRLLVL.

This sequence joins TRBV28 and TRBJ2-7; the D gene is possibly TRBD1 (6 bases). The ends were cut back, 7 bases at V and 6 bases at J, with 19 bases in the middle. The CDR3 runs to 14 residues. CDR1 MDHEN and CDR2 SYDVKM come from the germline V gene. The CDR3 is CASTSTGPAPEQYF. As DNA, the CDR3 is TGTGCCAGCACCTCTACAGGGCCGGCCCCCGAGCAGTACTTC.